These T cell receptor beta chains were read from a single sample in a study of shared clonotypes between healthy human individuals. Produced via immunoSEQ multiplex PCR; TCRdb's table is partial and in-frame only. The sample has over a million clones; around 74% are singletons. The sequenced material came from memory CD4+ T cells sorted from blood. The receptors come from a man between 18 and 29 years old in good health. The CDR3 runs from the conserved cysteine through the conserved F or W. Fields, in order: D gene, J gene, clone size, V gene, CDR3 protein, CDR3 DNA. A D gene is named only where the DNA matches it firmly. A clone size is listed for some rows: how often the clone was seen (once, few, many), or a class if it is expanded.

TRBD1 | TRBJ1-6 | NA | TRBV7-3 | CASSLGGQGPHSPLHF | TGTGCCAGCAGCTTAGGGGGACAGGGTCCCCATTCACCCCTCCACTTT
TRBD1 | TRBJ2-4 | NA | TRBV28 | CASSSQGAQAKNIQYF | TGTGCCAGCAGTTCACAGGGGGCGCAAGCCAAAAACATTCAGTACTTC
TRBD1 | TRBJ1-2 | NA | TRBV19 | CASGDRGYGYTF | TGTGCCAGTGGAGACAGGGGGTATGGCTACACCTTC
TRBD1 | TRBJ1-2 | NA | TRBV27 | CASSPGQGASSGRGYTF | TGTGCCAGCAGCCCTGGACAGGGGGCATCCAGTGGTAGGGGCTACACCTTC
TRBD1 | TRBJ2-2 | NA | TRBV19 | CASSRQGNGELFF | TGTGCCAGTAGTCGACAGGGGAACGGGGAGCTGTTTTTT
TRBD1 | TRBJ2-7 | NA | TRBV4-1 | CASSQGTGVTYEQYF | TGCGCCAGCAGCCAAGGGACAGGTGTAACCTACGAGCAGTACTTC
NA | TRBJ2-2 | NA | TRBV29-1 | CSVGVGSRNTGELFF | TGCAGCGTTGGGGTAGGCAGCCGGAACACCGGGGAGCTGTTTTTT
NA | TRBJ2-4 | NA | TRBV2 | CASRRDTLYPEYF | TGTGCCAGCAGGCGGGACACTCTTTACCCCGAGTACTTC
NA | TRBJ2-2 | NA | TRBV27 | CASSFVGGYTGELFF | TGTGCCAGCAGTTTCGTTGGAGGTTACACCGGGGAGCTGTTTTTT
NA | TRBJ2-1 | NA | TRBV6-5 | CASSPGANEQFF | TGTGCCAGCAGCCCTGGGGCCAATGAGCAGTTCTTC
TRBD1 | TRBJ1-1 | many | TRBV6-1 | CATRQGEGITEAFF | TGTGCCACCCGTCAGGGGGAAGGGATCACTGAAGCTTTCTTT
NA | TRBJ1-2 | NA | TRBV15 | CATSRDQQKTYGYTF | TGTGCCACCAGCAGAGATCAGCAGAAAACCTATGGCTACACCTTC
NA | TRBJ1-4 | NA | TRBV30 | CAWSRGLLTSPTNEKLFF | TGTGCCTGGAGTAGGGGCCTCCTTACCAGTCCGACTAATGAAAAACTGTTTTTT
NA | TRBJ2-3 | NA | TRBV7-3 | CASSLTRDTDTQYF | TGTGCCAGCAGCTTAACTAGGGACACAGATACGCAGTATTTT
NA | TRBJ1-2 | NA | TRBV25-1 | CASSEPGTVYGYTF | TGTGCCAGCAGTGAACCGGGGACGGTCTATGGCTACACCTTC
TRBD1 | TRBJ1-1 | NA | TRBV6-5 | CASSQGTGITEAFF | TGTGCCAGCAGTCAAGGGACAGGGATAACTGAAGCTTTCTTT
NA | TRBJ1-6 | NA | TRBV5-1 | CASSLSGNNSPLHF | TGCGCCAGCAGCTTGTCAGGGAACAATTCACCCCTCCACTTT
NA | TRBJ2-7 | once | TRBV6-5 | CASSYAGGTGYEQYF | TGTGCCAGCAGTTACGCCGGCGGGACCGGCTACGAGCAGTACTTC
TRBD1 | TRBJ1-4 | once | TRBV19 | CASSWQGDTNEKLFF | TGTGCCAGTAGTTGGCAGGGGGACACTAATGAAAAACTGTTTTTT
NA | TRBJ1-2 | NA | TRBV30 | CACGRYGYTF | TGTGCCTGTGGCCGTTATGGCTACACCTTC
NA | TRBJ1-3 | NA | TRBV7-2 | CASSTTGNTIYF | TGTGCCAGCAGTACGACAGGAAACACCATATATTTT
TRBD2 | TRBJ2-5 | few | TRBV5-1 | CASSRGETRETQYF | TGCGCCAGCAGCCGGGGGGAGACGAGGGAGACCCAGTACTTC
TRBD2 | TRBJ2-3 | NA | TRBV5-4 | CASSLGRGGRDTQYF | TGTGCCAGCAGCTTAGGCCGGGGGGGAAGAGATACGCAGTATTTT
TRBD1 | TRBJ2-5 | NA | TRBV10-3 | CAISGGATGGKTQYF | TGTGCCATCAGCGGCGGGGCCACAGGGGGTAAAACCCAGTACTTC
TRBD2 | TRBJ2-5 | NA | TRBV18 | CASSPPRLAGGPRVETQYF | TGTGCCAGCTCACCACCGAGATTGGCGGGAGGGCCTCGGGTGGAGACCCAGTACTTC
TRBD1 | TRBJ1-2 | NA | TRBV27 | CASSLSGGTVPRYGYTF | TGTGCCAGCAGTTTATCAGGGGGGACAGTCCCTCGCTATGGCTACACCTTC
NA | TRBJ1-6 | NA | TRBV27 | CASSFGPLNSPLHF | TGTGCCAGCAGTTTCGGCCCGCTTAATTCACCCCTCCACTTT
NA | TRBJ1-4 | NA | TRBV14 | CASSQGAGRATNEKLFF | TGTGCCAGCAGCCAAGGAGCAGGGAGAGCAACTAATGAAAAACTGTTTTTT
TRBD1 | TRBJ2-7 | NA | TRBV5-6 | CASSLRTGKTYEQYF | TGTGCCAGCAGCTTGCGGACAGGGAAGACTTACGAGCAGTACTTC
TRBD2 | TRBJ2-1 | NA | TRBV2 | CASSGLATYNEQFF | TGTGCCAGCAGTGGACTAGCGACCTACAATGAGCAGTTCTTC
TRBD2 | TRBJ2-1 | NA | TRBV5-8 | CASSSPGLVGEQFF | TGTGCCAGCAGCTCGCCGGGACTAGTAGGCGAGCAGTTCTTC
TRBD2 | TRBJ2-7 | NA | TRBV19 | CASSISGSSYEQYF | TGTGCCAGTAGTATTAGCGGGAGCTCCTACGAGCAGTACTTC